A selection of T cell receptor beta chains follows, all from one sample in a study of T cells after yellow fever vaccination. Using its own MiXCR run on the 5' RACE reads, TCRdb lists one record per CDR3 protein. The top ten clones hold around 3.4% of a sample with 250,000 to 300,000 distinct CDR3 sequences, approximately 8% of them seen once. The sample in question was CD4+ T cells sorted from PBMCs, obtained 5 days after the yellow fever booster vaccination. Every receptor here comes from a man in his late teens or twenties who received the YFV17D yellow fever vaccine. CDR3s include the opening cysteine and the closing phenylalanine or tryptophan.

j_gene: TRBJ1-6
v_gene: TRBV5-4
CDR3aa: CASSLVGAPWNSPLHF

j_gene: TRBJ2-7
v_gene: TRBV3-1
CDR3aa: CASSAPGQGDYEQYF

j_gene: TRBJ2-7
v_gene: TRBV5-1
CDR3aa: CASSLEGRGSYEQYF

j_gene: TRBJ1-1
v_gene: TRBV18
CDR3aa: CASSPVGIEAFF

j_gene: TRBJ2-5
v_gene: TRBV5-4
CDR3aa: CASSFGGRQETQYF

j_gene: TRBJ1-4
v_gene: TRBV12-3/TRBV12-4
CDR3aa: CASSLKGIVATNEKLFF

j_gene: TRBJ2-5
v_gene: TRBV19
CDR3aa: CASSIPGQETQYF

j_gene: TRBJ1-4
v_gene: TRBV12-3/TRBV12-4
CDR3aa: CASSPPGGDEKLFF

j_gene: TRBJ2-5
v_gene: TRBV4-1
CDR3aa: CASSQAGLAGPWETQYF

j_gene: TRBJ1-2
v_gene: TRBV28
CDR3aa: CASGRQYYGYTF

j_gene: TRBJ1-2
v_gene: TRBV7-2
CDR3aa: CASSNRQGASYGYTF

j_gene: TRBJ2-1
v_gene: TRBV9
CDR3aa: CASSSRTERGGHEQFF

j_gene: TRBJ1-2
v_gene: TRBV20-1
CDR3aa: CSVHHGSYYGYTF

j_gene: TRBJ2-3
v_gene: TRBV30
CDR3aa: CAWSTSGIDTQYF

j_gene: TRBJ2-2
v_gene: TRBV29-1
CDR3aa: CSVCTAANTGELFF

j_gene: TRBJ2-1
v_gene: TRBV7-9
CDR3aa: CASSSGQGSSYNEQFF

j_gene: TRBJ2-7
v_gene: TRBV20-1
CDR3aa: CSARAGTLPYEQYF

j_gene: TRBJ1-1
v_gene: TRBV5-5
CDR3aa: CASSGTGYTEAFF

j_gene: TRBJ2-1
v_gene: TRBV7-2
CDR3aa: CASSELRGSLFF

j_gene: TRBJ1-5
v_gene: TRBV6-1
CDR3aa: CASSEASRGYQPQHF

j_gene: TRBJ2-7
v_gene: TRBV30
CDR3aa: CACSGTPF

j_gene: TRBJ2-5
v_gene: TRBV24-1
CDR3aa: CATSDVRTGDPQETQYF

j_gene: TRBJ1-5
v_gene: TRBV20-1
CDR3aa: CSADSSGLRNQPQHF

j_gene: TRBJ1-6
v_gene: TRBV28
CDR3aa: CASSQGGRDSPLHF

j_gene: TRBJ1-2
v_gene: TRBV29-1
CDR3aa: CSLGEGDTYGYTF

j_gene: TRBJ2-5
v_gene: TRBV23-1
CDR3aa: CASKPRDLRETQYF

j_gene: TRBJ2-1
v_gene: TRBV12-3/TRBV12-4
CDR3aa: CASSFLRGHNEQFF

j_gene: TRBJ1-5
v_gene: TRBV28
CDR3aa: CASSFGWGPSNQPQHF

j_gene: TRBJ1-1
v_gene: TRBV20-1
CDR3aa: CSAPIWGYRNTEAFF